This TCR beta chain was profiled in a study of T cells in Graves' hyperthyroidism and ophthalmopathy. Study information: Peripheral blood was drawn at first diagnosis, prior to all treatment. Study-wide points: Through a model of 13 V-J features, ophthalmopathy was separated from stable hyperthyroidism.

Based on clinical symptoms, serum thyroxine and TRAb, thyroid ultrasound and orbital computed tomography, diagnoses were reached. Researchers took RNA transcripts and amplified the TCR beta CDR3 regions from them. Primed by the HTBI set, a first-round RT-PCR was run on the TCR CDR3. TCRdb reanalysed the multiplex PCR reads using MiXCR and keeps one entry per CDR3 protein. The sample has around 600,000 distinct CDR3 sequences, roughly 15% seen once; the top ten hold under 15%. With regard to this clonotype: Its antigen is unknown.

Sequenced material: blood. This receptor was taken from a woman aged 45 to 65 with Graves' ophthalmopathy.

DNA for the CDR3: TGTGCCAGTAGCCAACCCGGGACAGAAAATTCACCCCTCCACTTT. This encodes CASSQPGTENSPLHF. This chain joins TRBV19 and TRBJ1-6, with 7 bases aligning to TRBD1. Germline CDR1 is LNHDA and CDR2 is SQIVND (reference sequence). V lost 6 bases, J lost 7 bases, and 9 bases stayed unmatched. There are 15 residues in the CDR3.